This TCR beta chain was identified during a study of blood T cell repertoires in COVID-19. Study-wide context: Specimens from acute and convalescent COVID-19 originated in the United States, Italy and Spain. T cells, B-cell-depleted T cells, or PBMCs provided the cDNA or gDNA that served as material.

The CDR3 sequence is 12 residues long. V lost 8 bases, J lost 4 bases, and 11 bases lay in between. Germline values: CDR1 MDHEN, CDR2 SYDVKM. Authors' analysis steps: Amplification from reference gene primers served as the basis for estimated nucleated cell counts. Clones were sequenced by immunoSEQ multiplex PCR, and TCRdb holds only the in-frame ones, with some missing. V and J calls and clone size are given by that table; D and trimming were obtained from the DNA. The sample includes roughly 150,000 clones, under 90% of them seen just once. The origin of this receptor is a man aged 55 to 70 with acute or convalescent COVID-19. Sequencing was performed on peripheral blood. The chain couples TRBV28 to TRBJ1-2, with D possibly being TRBD1 (6 bases). This CDR3 is CASGGDIYGYTF. The CDR3 nucleotides read TGTGCCAGCGGGGGCGATATCTATGGCTACACCTTC.